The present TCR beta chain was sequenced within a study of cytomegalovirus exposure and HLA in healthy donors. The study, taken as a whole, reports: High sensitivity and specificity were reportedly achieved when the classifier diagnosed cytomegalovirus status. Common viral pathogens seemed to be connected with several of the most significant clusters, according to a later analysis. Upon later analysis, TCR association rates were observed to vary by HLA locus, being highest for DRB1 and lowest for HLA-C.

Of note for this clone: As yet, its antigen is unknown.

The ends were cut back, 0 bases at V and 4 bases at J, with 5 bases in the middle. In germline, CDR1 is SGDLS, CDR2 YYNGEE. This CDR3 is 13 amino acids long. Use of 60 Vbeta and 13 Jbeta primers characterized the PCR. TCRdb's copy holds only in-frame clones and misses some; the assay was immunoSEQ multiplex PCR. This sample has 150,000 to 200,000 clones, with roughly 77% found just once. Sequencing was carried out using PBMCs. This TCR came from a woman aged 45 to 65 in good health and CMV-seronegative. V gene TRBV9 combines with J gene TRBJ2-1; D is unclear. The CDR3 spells CASSVARYNEQFF. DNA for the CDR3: TGTGCCAGCAGCGTAGCTAGGTACAATGAGCAGTTCTTC.